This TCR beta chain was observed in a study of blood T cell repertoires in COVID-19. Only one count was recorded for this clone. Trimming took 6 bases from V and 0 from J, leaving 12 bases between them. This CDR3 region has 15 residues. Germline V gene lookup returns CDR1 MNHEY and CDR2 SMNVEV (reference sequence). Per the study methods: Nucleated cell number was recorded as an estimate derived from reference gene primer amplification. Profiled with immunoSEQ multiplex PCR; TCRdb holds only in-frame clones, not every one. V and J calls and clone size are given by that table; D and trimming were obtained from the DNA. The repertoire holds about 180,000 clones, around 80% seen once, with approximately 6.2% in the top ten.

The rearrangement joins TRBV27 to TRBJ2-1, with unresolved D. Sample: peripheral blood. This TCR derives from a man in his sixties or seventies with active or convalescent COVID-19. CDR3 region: CASRLPSGSYNEQFF. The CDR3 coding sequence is TGTGCCAGCAGGTTACCCTCGGGCTCCTACAATGAGCAGTTCTTC.